The present T cell receptor (beta chain) was sequenced within a study of CD8+ T cells in alopecia areata. Regarding the study as a whole: Among patients, TCR sharing was less clear than in mice, a difference possibly due in part to HLA diversity in the patient population. For lesional scalp, especially alopecia totalis/universalis, clonality was higher than in normal scalp.

Extraction and reverse transcription of RNA yielded cDNA as the sequencing template. Data came from immunoSEQ multiplex PCR; TCRdb stores just in-frame clones and leaves some out. The sample records about 140,000 clones, roughly 58% being singletons. A remark on this clone: Its target is not known.

The clonotype originates from a human donor in good health. The specimen sequenced was CD8+ T cells sorted from blood.

The CDR3 region has the DNA TGTGCCTGCTCCCAGGGCGTCAATTACAATGAGCAGTTCTTC. Its translation: CACSQGVNYNEQFF. The rearrangement uses TRBV30 and TRBJ2-1, with D possibly being TRBD1 (5 bases). Germline V gives CDR1 GTSNPN, CDR2 SVGIG (reference sequence). The CDR3 length is 14 residues. V was trimmed by 6 bases and J by 4 bases, leaving 16 bases between them.